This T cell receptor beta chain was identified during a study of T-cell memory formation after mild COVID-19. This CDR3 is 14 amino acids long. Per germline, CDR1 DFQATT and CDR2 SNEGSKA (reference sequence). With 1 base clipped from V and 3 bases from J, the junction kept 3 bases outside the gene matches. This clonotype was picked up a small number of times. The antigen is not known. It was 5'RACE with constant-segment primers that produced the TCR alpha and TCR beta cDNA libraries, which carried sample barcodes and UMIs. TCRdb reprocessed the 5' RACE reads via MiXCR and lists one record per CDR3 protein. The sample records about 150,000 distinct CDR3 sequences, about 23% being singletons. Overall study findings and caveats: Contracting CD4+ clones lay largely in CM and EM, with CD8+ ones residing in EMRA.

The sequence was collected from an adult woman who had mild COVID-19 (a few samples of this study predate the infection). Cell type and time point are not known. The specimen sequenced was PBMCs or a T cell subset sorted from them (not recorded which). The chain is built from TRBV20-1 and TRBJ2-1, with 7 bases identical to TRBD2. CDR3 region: CSARVAGFYNEQFF. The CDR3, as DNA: TGCAGTGCTAGAGTAGCGGGTTTCTACAATGAGCAGTTCTTC.